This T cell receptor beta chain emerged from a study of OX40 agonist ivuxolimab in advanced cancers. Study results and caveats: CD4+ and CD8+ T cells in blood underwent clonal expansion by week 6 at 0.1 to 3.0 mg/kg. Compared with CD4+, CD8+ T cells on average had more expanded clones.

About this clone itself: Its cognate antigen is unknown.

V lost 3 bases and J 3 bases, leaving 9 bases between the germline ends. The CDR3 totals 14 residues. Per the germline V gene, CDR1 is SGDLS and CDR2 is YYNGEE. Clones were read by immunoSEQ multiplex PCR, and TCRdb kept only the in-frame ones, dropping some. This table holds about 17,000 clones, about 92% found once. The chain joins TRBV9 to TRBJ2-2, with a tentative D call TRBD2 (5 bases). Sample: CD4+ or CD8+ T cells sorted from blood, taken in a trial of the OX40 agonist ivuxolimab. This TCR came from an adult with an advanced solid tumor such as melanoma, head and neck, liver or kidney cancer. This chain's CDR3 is CASSDLSDTGELFF. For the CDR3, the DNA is TGTGCCAGCAGCGACCTTAGCGACACCGGGGAGCTGTTTTTT.